This entry lists 28 T cell receptor beta chains sequenced from one sample in a study of T-cell memory formation after mild COVID-19. A single record per CDR3 protein comes from TCRdb applying MiXCR to the 5' RACE reads. Of under 300,000 distinct CDR3 sequences listed, 7% to 10% are singletons. Sequencing used PBMCs or a T cell subset sorted from them (not recorded which). The receptors shown here come from a young man who had mild COVID-19 (a few samples of this study predate the infection). Cell type and time point are not known.

This clonotype was found many times. The chain employs TRBV12-3 or TRBV12-4 and TRBJ2-7; weak D call: TRBD1 (6 bases). Trimming cost V 5 bases and J 3 bases, with 8 bases left between them. The CDR3 contains 12 residues. In DNA form, the CDR3 reads TGTGCCAGCAGTAAGGACAGCTACGAGCAGTACGTC. It specifies CASSKDSYEQYV.

The chain combines TRBV4-2 with TRBJ2-3; D may be TRBD1 (5 bases). Trimming stripped 8 bases from V and 2 bases from J, with 8 bases between. The length of the CDR3 is 12 residues. Germline V gives CDR1 LGHNA, CDR2 YNFKEQ. This CDR3 is CASGHITDTQYF. In DNA form, the CDR3 reads TGTGCCAGCGGACACATCACAGATACGCAGTATTTT.

The gene calls are TRBV7-2 and TRBJ2-3; 7 bases line up with TRBD2. After removal of 5 bases from V and 1 base from J, the junction contained 9 bases not matched to a gene. This CDR3 has 16 residues. Germline V gene lookup returns CDR1 SGHTA and CDR2 FQGNSA. The CDR3 reads CASSPRDYRGTDTQYF. The CDR3 DNA reads as TGTGCCAGCAGCCCCCGGGACTACCGCGGCACAGATACGCAGTATTTT.

This clonotype has a handful of counts. The chain links TRBV7-2 to TRBJ2-3; maybe TRBD2 (5 bases). CDR1 is SGHTA, CDR2 FQGNSA, per germline. The CDR3 contains 15 residues. The ends were cut back, 5 bases at V and 2 bases at J, with 14 bases in the middle. DNA of the CDR3: TGTGCCAGCAGCACCCTGTTTAGCGTCACAGATACGCAGTATTTT. Protein sequence: CASSTLFSVTDTQYF.

The chain couples TRBV4-2 to TRBJ2-3, with 13 positions matching TRBD2. CDR1 and CDR2 (germline): LGHNA, YNFKEQ. The length of the CDR3 is 21 residues. V gave up 1 base and J gave up 2 bases; unmatched junction bases: 15. CDR3 residues: CASSQVGRGLAGVVNTDTQYF. For the CDR3, the DNA is TGTGCCAGCAGCCAAGTTGGTCGCGGACTAGCGGGGGTGGTTAACACAGATACGCAGTATTTT.

This clonotype was counted only a few times. The chain carries TRBV5-1 and TRBJ2-2, with 8 bases that match TRBD2. The CDR3 runs 18 residues. V lost 0 bases to trimming and J lost 5 bases; unmatched junction nucleotides: 12. In germline, CDR1 is SGHRS, CDR2 YFSETQ. The CDR3 reads CASSLADGGVWRTGELFF. The CDR3, as DNA: TGCGCCAGCAGCTTGGCTGACGGGGGGGTGTGGAGAACCGGGGAGCTGTTTTTT.

This clonotype was detected only a few times. The chain has TRBV5-1 and TRBJ2-5; 10 nucleotides line up with TRBD1. CDR3 size: 14 residues. Unmatched junction bases numbered 6, after V lost 4 bases and J lost 6 bases. Per the germline V gene, CDR1 is SGHRS and CDR2 is YFSETQ. CDR3 amino acids: CASSTTGGEKTQYF. CDR3 coding DNA: TGCGCCAGCAGCACGACAGGGGGCGAGAAGACCCAGTACTTC. Full variable domain (rest looked up from reference TRBV5-1 and TRBJ2-5): KAGVTQTPRYLIKTRGQQVTLSCSPISGHRSVSWYQQTPGQGLQFLFEYFSETQRNKGNFPGRFSGRQFSNSRSEMNVSTLELGDSALYLCASSTTGGEKTQYFGPGTRLLVL.

The gene calls are TRBV5-1 and TRBJ2-5; a weak D match, TRBD2 (6 bases). V shed 4 bases and J shed 2 bases, with 18 bases lying between them. The CDR3 has 16 residues. From germline, CDR1 is SGHRS and CDR2 YFSETQ. CDR3 residues: CASSLRGSLTQETQYF. Written as DNA, the CDR3 is TGCGCCAGCAGCCTGCGGGGAAGCCTCACACAAGAGACCCAGTACTTC.

This chain joins TRBV6-4 and TRBJ1-5; no reliable D call. Trimming cost V 5 bases and J 7 bases, with 18 bases left between them. The CDR3 runs 15 residues. Germline values: CDR1 MRHNA, CDR2 SNTAGT. CDR3 DNA: TGTGCCAGCAGTTATCGGCGGGGAGTGAGGCAGCCCCAGCATTTT. Translation gives CASSYRRGVRQPQHF.

The chain has TRBV5-5 and TRBJ1-1; the D is unclear. Germline CDR1 and CDR2: SGHKS and YYEKEE (reference sequence). This CDR3 is 14 amino acids long. V was trimmed by 0 bases and J by 5 bases, leaving 11 bases between them. CDR3 nucleotides: TGTGCCAGCAGCTTGGAGGGAGATGGGACTGAAGCTTTCTTT. This gives the protein CASSLEGDGTEAFF.

This clonotype was recorded a few times. V gene TRBV4-1 combines with J gene TRBJ1-5, with a weak D call TRBD1 (6 bases). Germline V gene lookup returns CDR1 MGHRA and CDR2 YSYEKL. The V end was cut by 1 base, the J end by 11 bases, with 18 bases between. CDR3 length: 15 amino acids. CDR3 in DNA: TGCGCCAGCAGCCAAGGAGGGGGGATCCAATCAGCCCAGCATTTT. Translation: CASSQGGGIQSAQHF.

Only a few counts were recorded for this clonotype. J is TRBJ1-2 and V is TRBV7-2, with TRBD1 as a possible D gene (5 bases). V gave up 5 bases and J gave up 0 bases, with 13 bases separating them. In germline, CDR1 is SGHTA, CDR2 FQGNSA. This CDR3 spans 15 amino acids. DNA for the CDR3: TGTGCCAGCAGCGCTCAGCCGGGGGCTAACTATGGCTACACCTTC. Its protein product is CASSAQPGANYGYTF.

The chain employs TRBV14 and TRBJ1-2, with unresolved D. The CDR3 sequence is 15 residues long. Germline V gene sequence: CDR1 SGHDN, CDR2 FVKESK. Deletions cut 6 bases from V and 2 bases from J, with 16 bases between. The CDR3 loop is CASSHAGLGNYGYTF. For the CDR3, the DNA is TGTGCCAGCAGTCACGCCGGCTTAGGGAACTATGGCTACACCTTC.

The chain recombines TRBV10-3 with TRBJ2-5; a weak D match, TRBD1 (6 bases). The CDR3 length is 16 residues. The germline V gene has CDR1 ENHRY and CDR2 SYGVKD. The germline V and J ends were trimmed by 6 bases and 5 bases, with 22 bases remaining between them. CDR3 loop: CAISSSAGVGRETQYF. DNA for the CDR3: TGTGCCATCAGCTCTTCGGCAGGGGTTGGAAGGGAGACCCAGTACTTC.

This sequence joins TRBV9 and TRBJ2-2; D possibly corresponds to TRBD1 (5 bases). The CDR3 sequence is 15 residues long. Germline V CDR1 and CDR2: SGDLS, YYNGEE. Deletions cut 0 bases from V and 7 bases from J, with 13 bases between. Here the CDR3 DNA reads TGTGCCAGCAGCGTAGTAGGTCAGGGCCACGGGGAGCTGTTTTTT. Translation gives CASSVVGQGHGELFF.

This clonotype came up a few times. The chain couples TRBV7-7 to TRBJ2-1, with 7 nucleotides matching TRBD2. CDR1 and CDR2 (germline): SSHAT, FNYEAQ (reference sequence). CDR3 length: 16 residues. Trimming cost V 5 bases and J 2 bases; bases outside gene matches: 9. The CDR3 sequence: CASSPLGGGTYNEQFF. CDR3 coding DNA: TGTGCCAGCAGCCCACTTGGCGGGGGAACCTACAATGAGCAGTTCTTC.

This clonotype was seen only a few times. This chain uses TRBV15 with TRBJ2-5; D is tentatively TRBD1 or TRBD2 (5 bases each). V was cut by 1 base and J by 1 base, with 19 bases left in between. From germline, CDR1 is LNHNV and CDR2 YYDKDF (reference sequence). CDR3 length: 18 amino acids. The CDR3 reads CATSRVRLGRRVQETQYF. The CDR3, as DNA: TGTGCCACCAGCAGAGTAAGGTTGGGACGCCGAGTCCAAGAGACCCAGTACTTC.

The V gene is TRBV19, the J gene TRBJ1-1; a possible D gene is TRBD1 (5 bases). V was pared by 3 bases and J by 7 bases, with 12 bases between. This CDR3 is built from 13 residues. CDR1 is LNHDA, CDR2 SQIVND, per germline (reference sequence). CDR3 sequence: CASSITGDGEAFF. CDR3 in DNA: TGTGCCAGTAGTATCACCGGGGACGGTGAAGCTTTCTTT.

V is TRBV5-8 and J is TRBJ2-3; 11 bases match TRBD2. Germline V gene sequence: CDR1 SGHTS, CDR2 YDEGEE. V dropped 4 bases and J dropped 1; count of bases not matched to a gene: 11. The CDR3 has 18 amino acids. The CDR3 bases are TGTGCCAGCAGCCCGAGACTAGCGGGGTTCTTCGGCACAGATACGCAGTATTTT. Amino acid sequence: CASSPRLAGFFGTDTQYF.

This rearrangement joins TRBV5-6 to TRBJ2-2, with 11 bases aligning to TRBD1. This CDR3 spans 17 amino acids. CDR1 SGHDT and CDR2 YYEEEE come from the germline V gene. The J segment lost 6 bases and the V segment lost 4 bases, leaving 11 bases of the junction unmatched. Here the CDR3 DNA reads TGTGCCAGCAGCGGAGGCAGGACAGGGGGCGAATCCGGGGAGCTGTTTTTT. This gives the protein CASSGGRTGGESGELFF.

The J gene is TRBJ2-1, the V gene TRBV7-2; D is uncertain. This CDR3 region has 12 residues. Germline CDR1 reads SGHTA; CDR2 reads FQGNSA. The V end lost 5 bases, the J end lost 9 bases, and 11 bases lay between the germline ends. The CDR3 reads CASSPFGREQFF. CDR3 DNA: TGTGCCAGCAGCCCCTTCGGCCGTGAGCAGTTCTTC.

V usage is TRBV28 and J usage is TRBJ2-5; no clear D gene. Germline CDR1 reads MDHEN; CDR2 reads SYDVKM. Trimming took 5 bases from V and 5 from J, leaving 15 bases between them. The CDR3 covers 14 residues. This CDR3 is CASSPPTFMETQYF. The CDR3 DNA reads as TGTGCCAGCAGTCCTCCGACCTTCATGGAGACCCAGTACTTC.

At least ten counts were recorded for this clonotype. J is TRBJ1-6 and V is TRBV5-1; D is unclear. Trimming cost V 0 bases and J 0 bases, with 7 bases left between them. Looked up from germline, CDR1 is SGHRS and CDR2 is YFSETQ. The CDR3 has 16 amino acids. The DNA of the CDR3 is TGCGCCAGCAGCTTGGATGGGAGCTCCTATAATTCACCCCTCCACTTT. Its translation is CASSLDGSSYNSPLHF. The variable domain in full, completed from reference TRBV5-1 and TRBJ1-6, reads KAGVTQTPRYLIKTRGQQVTLSCSPISGHRSVSWYQQTPGQGLQFLFEYFSETQRNKGNFPGRFSGRQFSNSRSEMNVSTLELGDSALYLCASSLDGSSYNSPLHFGNGTRLTVT.

The chain couples TRBV12-3 or TRBV12-4 to TRBJ1-5; perhaps TRBD1 as D (6 bases). This CDR3 comprises 15 residues. Trimming left V 2 bases short and J 5 bases short, with 13 bases between. DNA for the CDR3: TGTGCCAGCAGTTTATTGCCAGGGGTTGATCAGCCCCAGCATTTT. It codes for CASSLLPGVDQPQHF.

The V call is TRBV5-1, the J call TRBJ1-1; D is ambiguous. Germline values: CDR1 SGHRS, CDR2 YFSETQ. The CDR3 consists of 15 residues. Deletions cut 1 base from V and 1 base from J, with 11 bases between. CDR3 in amino acids: CASSLTGSPNTEAFF. For the CDR3, the DNA is TGCGCCAGCAGCTTGACTGGCAGCCCGAACACTGAAGCTTTCTTT. The full variable domain, its missing parts supplied by reference TRBV5-1 and TRBJ1-1, is KAGVTQTPRYLIKTRGQQVTLSCSPISGHRSVSWYQQTPGQGLQFLFEYFSETQRNKGNFPGRFSGRQFSNSRSEMNVSTLELGDSALYLCASSLTGSPNTEAFFGQGTRLTVV.

This clonotype has a handful of counts. The chain couples TRBV5-1 to TRBJ2-1, with 8 positions matching TRBD2. CDR1 is SGHRS, CDR2 YFSETQ, per germline. The CDR3 runs to 15 residues. Trimming removed 0 bases from V and 4 bases from J; junction bases left unmatched: 3. The CDR3 bases are TGCGCCAGCAGCTTGGGGATAGCGGGGTACAATGAGCAGTTCTTC. Its protein is CASSLGIAGYNEQFF. Filled out from reference TRBV5-1 and TRBJ2-1, the complete variable domain reads KAGVTQTPRYLIKTRGQQVTLSCSPISGHRSVSWYQQTPGQGLQFLFEYFSETQRNKGNFPGRFSGRQFSNSRSEMNVSTLELGDSALYLCASSLGIAGYNEQFFGPGTRLTVL.

This clonotype was counted a few times. The V and J genes are TRBV2 and TRBJ2-5; D uncertain. The CDR3 sequence is 17 residues long. The ends were cut back, 0 bases at V and 4 bases at J, with 18 bases in the middle. Germline V lookup: CDR1 SNHLY, CDR2 FYNNEI. The CDR3 is CASSEAQMALAGETQYF. The CDR3 nucleotides read TGTGCCAGCAGTGAAGCTCAGATGGCCCTGGCTGGAGAGACCCAGTACTTC.

The chain employs TRBV7-2 and TRBJ2-1; 8 nucleotides agree with TRBD2. This CDR3 is 15 amino acids long. The V gene end was trimmed by 2 bases and the J gene end by 8 bases; junction bases not matched to a gene: 8. Germline V gene data show CDR1 as SGHTA and CDR2 as FQGNSA. The CDR3 nucleotides read TGTGCCAGCAGCTTATGGGGACTAGTAAGCCATGAGCAGTTCTTC. Translating it yields CASSLWGLVSHEQFF.